This is a list of T cell receptor beta chains from one sample in a study of T cell responses to AZD1222 COVID-19 vaccine. Assay: immunoSEQ multiplex PCR; the TCRdb copy retains only in-frame clones and omits some. The table shows around 78,000 clones, with roughly 87% occurring only once. This sample comprised peripheral blood, obtained on day 0 of AZD1222 vaccination. All receptors come from an adult in good health. The CDR3 runs from the conserved cysteine through the conserved F or W. The D gene is left open where the match is weak. Clone size, where shown, is once, few, many, or a class for clones that have expanded.

d_gene	abundance	v_gene	len	j_gene	CDR3nt	CDR3aa
NA	few	TRBV30	12	TRBJ1-2	TGTGCCTGGAGTGGAGGGAACTATGGCTACACCTTC	CAWSGGNYGYTF
TRBD1	once	TRBV18	14	TRBJ1-1	TGTGCCAGCTCGCTAACCCAGGGGGACACTGAAGCTTTCTTT	CASSLTQGDTEAFF
TRBD1	NA	TRBV12-5	16	TRBJ2-7	TGTGCTAGTGGTTTGGTGAGGGGGCGACGCTCCTACGAGCAGTACTTC	CASGLVRGRRSYEQYF
NA	NA	TRBV7-3	13	TRBJ1-1	TGTGCCAGCAGCTCAGAAAGGGGTAATTGGGCTTTCTTT	CASSSERGNWAFF
TRBD1	NA	TRBV7-9	17	TRBJ1-1	TGTGCCAGCAGCTCGGTAGGGACAAGACAGGGTTGGACTGAAGCTTTCTTT	CASSSVGTRQGWTEAFF
NA	NA	TRBV9	16	TRBJ1-1	TGTGCCAGCAGCGTCCCTTTGGACGGGGGGAACACTGAAGCTTTCTTT	CASSVPLDGGNTEAFF
NA	NA	TRBV30	14	TRBJ1-1	TGTGCCTGGAGAGTGTGGGGTTTGGGCACTGAAGCTTTCTTT	CAWRVWGLGTEAFF
NA	once	TRBV9	16	TRBJ2-3	TGTGCCAGCAGCGCCCGGTCCGGGGGAGGCACAGATACGCAGTATTTT	CASSARSGGGTDTQYF
NA	NA	TRBV11-2	13	TRBJ1-1	TGTGCCAGCAGTTTGGACTCGGAGACTGAAGCTTTCTTT	CASSLDSETEAFF
NA	NA	TRBV6-5	13	TRBJ2-7	TGTGCCAGCGTGGGGGGCAGCTCTCACGAGCAGTACTTC	CASVGGSSHEQYF
NA	NA	TRBV5-1	16	TRBJ2-2	TGCGCCAGCAGCCAGACGGGGGCGGCGGACACCGGGGAGCTGTTTTTT	CASSQTGAADTGELFF
TRBD2	NA	TRBV7-2	18	TRBJ2-1	TGTGCCAGCAGCTTTGGACTAGCGGGGTTCCGCTCCTACAATGAGCAGTTCTTC	CASSFGLAGFRSYNEQFF
NA	few	TRBV5-4	13	TRBJ1-1	TGTGCCAGCAGCTTTGGACAGAACACTGAAGCTTTCTTT	CASSFGQNTEAFF
NA	NA	TRBV6-5	13	TRBJ2-2	TGTGCCAGCAGTTACACCGACACCGGGGAGCTGTTTTTT	CASSYTDTGELFF
TRBD1	NA	TRBV5-8	14	TRBJ2-7	TGTGCCAGCAGCTTCACAGGGGTCACCTACGAGCAGTACTTC	CASSFTGVTYEQYF
NA	NA	TRBV4-1	15	TRBJ2-7	TGCGCCAGCAGCCAAGAATGGACAGCCGGGTACGAGCAGTACTTC	CASSQEWTAGYEQYF
NA	few	TRBV27	12	TRBJ1-5	TGTGCCAGCAGTCCCCTCTCAGTGCCCCAGCATTTT	CASSPLSVPQHF
NA	once	TRBV19	14	TRBJ2-2	TGTGCCAGTAGGGCCAGGGGTAACACCGGGGAGCTGTTTTTT	CASRARGNTGELFF
TRBD1	NA	TRBV27	17	TRBJ1-1	TGTGCCAGCAGTTTCTCGGGACAGGGACCTTTGAACACTGAAGCTTTCTTT	CASSFSGQGPLNTEAFF
TRBD2	NA	TRBV9	16	TRBJ2-5	TGTGCCAGCAGCGTCTCAGCGGGGGGAACCCAAGAGACCCAGTACTTC	CASSVSAGGTQETQYF
NA	NA	TRBV30	15	TRBJ1-6	TGTGCCTGGAGAAGGAGTTTACACTTTGGGTCACCCCTCCACTTT	CAWRRSLHFGSPLHF
NA	NA	TRBV10-3	11	TRBJ2-7	TGTGCCACCGGTCTTAACGGCGAGCAGTACTTC	CATGLNGEQYF
NA	few	TRBV5-4	14	TRBJ1-1	TGTGCCAGCAGCGCAGGGTGGGGGAATACTGAAGCTTTCTTT	CASSAGWGNTEAFF
NA	NA	TRBV3-1/TRBV3-2	19	TRBJ1-4	TGTGCCAGCAGCCAAGTGGCGGGTTTCTTATCGAATACTAATGAAAAACTGTTTTTT	CASSQVAGFLSNTNEKLFF
NA	NA	TRBV7-9	15	TRBJ1-2	TGTGCCAGCAGCTTAGACCCGCGGGGAAGCTATGGCTACACCTTC	CASSLDPRGSYGYTF
NA	NA	TRBV6-5	12	TRBJ1-2	TGTGCCAGCAGTTACAGGGGTGATGGCTACACCTTC	CASSYRGDGYTF
NA	medium-sized	TRBV27	15	TRBJ1-6	TGTGCCAGCAGCCAAAACAGGGTCCGGAATTCACCCCTCCACTTT	CASSQNRVRNSPLHF
TRBD2	NA	TRBV11-2	16	TRBJ2-1	TGTGCCAGCAGCTGGGGTCGCGGGGGGGACCCTAATGAGCAGTTCTTC	CASSWGRGGDPNEQFF
TRBD1	NA	TRBV5-1	15	TRBJ1-6	TGCGCCAGCAGACGGGACAGGCGAAGGGATTCACCCCTCCACTTT	CASRRDRRRDSPLHF
TRBD1	NA	TRBV2	14	TRBJ1-4	TGTGCCAGCACCCTCCAAGGACAGGGTGAAAAACTGTTTTTT	CASTLQGQGEKLFF
NA	few	TRBV19	15	TRBJ1-5	TGTGCCAGCCTCCCCCGAGGGTTTAGCAATCAGCCCCAGCATTTT	CASLPRGFSNQPQHF
NA	NA	TRBV6-2/TRBV6-3	15	TRBJ2-1	TGTGCCAGCAGTGGCTCTTTAGGCCCCTACAATGAGCAGTTCTTC	CASSGSLGPYNEQFF
TRBD2	NA	TRBV5-1	14	TRBJ2-1	TGCGCCAGTGCCGCTGGGGGGGGCTACAATGAGCAGTTCTTC	CASAAGGGYNEQFF
TRBD1	NA	TRBV18	14	TRBJ1-6	TGTGCCAGCTCACGGGGACAGGGGGATTCACCCCTCCACTTT	CASSRGQGDSPLHF
NA	NA	TRBV4-1	16	TRBJ1-2	TGCGCCAGCAGCCAAGATACCGGGCAGGCTAACTATGGCTACACCTTC	CASSQDTGQANYGYTF
NA	few	TRBV4-1	15	TRBJ2-1	TGCGCCAGCAGCCAAATGGTGGGCTCCTACAATGAGCAGTTCTTC	CASSQMVGSYNEQFF
NA	NA	TRBV9	14	TRBJ2-5	TGTGCCAGCAGCGTAGGTGTGGCGCAAGAGACCCAGTACTTC	CASSVGVAQETQYF
NA	NA	TRBV30	11	TRBJ1-1	TGTGCCTGGACTAGCAGGGTGAAGGCTTTCTTT	CAWTSRVKAFF
NA	NA	TRBV5-4	15	TRBJ1-1	TGTGCCAGCAGCTTGGAGCCGCGAGGGCGCGCTGAAGCTTTCTTT	CASSLEPRGRAEAFF
NA	NA	TRBV18	16	TRBJ1-3	TGTGCCAGCTCACTCACCGGGAACCCCTCTGGAAACACCATATATTTT	CASSLTGNPSGNTIYF
NA	NA	TRBV13	12	TRBJ1-1	TGTGCCAGCAGCCGACGGAACACTGAAGCTTTCTTT	CASSRRNTEAFF
TRBD2	NA	TRBV7-8	22	TRBJ2-2	TGTGCCAGCAGCTCCCCCCGGGGGCTGGCGGGGGGCCGCCTTCCGAACACCGGGGAGCTGTTTTTT	CASSSPRGLAGGRLPNTGELFF
NA	NA	TRBV27	12	TRBJ2-7	TGTGCCAGCATTGGACAGTCCTACGAGCAGTACTTC	CASIGQSYEQYF
NA	NA	TRBV3-1/TRBV3-2	16	TRBJ1-5	TGTGCCAGCAGCCAAGATAGTGGAGGTTGGAATCAGCCCCAGCATTTT	CASSQDSGGWNQPQHF
NA	NA	TRBV30	15	TRBJ2-5	TGTGCCTGTACCAGCGGGTCATTTTTAGGGGAGACCCAGTACTTC	CACTSGSFLGETQYF
NA	NA	TRBV19	15	TRBJ2-7	TGTGCCAGTAGACGCGGACAGCTACCATTCTACGAGCAGTACTTC	CASRRGQLPFYEQYF
NA	NA	TRBV14	13	TRBJ1-6	TGTGCCAGCAGCTTACGGGATAATTCACCCCTCCACTTT	CASSLRDNSPLHF
NA	NA	TRBV20-1	10	TRBJ2-3	TGCAGTGCCATCTTGGATACGCAGTATTTT	CSAILDTQYF
TRBD1	NA	TRBV2	16	TRBJ2-7	TGTGCCAGCAGCGTTGACAGGGAACGGGGAATGGACGAGCAGTACTTC	CASSVDRERGMDEQYF